A single sample is the source of the 26 T cell receptor beta chains below, sequenced in a study of blood T cell repertoires in COVID-19. TCRdb keeps only in-frame clones here, not all; method: immunoSEQ multiplex PCR. The sample records approximately 100,000 clones, 80% to 90% being singletons. The sequencing input was peripheral blood. Receptors originate from a human donor with acute or convalescent COVID-19. The donor label of this sample is uncertain.

The chain employs TRBV10-3 and TRBJ1-2; D not certain. The germline V and J ends were trimmed by 10 bases and 4 bases, with 16 bases remaining between them. The germline CDR1 and CDR2 sequences are ENHRY and SYGVKD. This CDR3 has 13 residues. The CDR3 bases are TGTGCCACCCAGACCGGCGGGGTCTATGGCTACACCTTC. Translation gives CATQTGGVYGYTF.

The J gene is TRBJ2-1, the V gene TRBV29-1, with 11 bases that match TRBD2. Germline V gene data show CDR1 as SQVTM and CDR2 as ANQGSEA. The CDR3 extends over 15 amino acids. J was trimmed by 5 bases and V by 4 bases; bases with no gene match: 7. The chain's CDR3 is CSVAFVAGGHNEQFF. CDR3 DNA sequence: TGCAGCGTTGCGTTCGTAGCGGGAGGGCACAATGAGCAGTTCTTC.

This chain links TRBV15 with TRBJ2-5; 7 positions agree with TRBD1. CDR3 length: 16 residues. The V and J ends lost 3 bases and 2 bases, in that order; junction bases with no gene match: 9. Germline V gives CDR1 LNHNV, CDR2 YYDKDF (reference sequence). The CDR3 is CATSSNPGTAQETQYF. The CDR3 nucleotides read TGTGCCACCAGCAGCAATCCCGGGACAGCACAAGAGACCCAGTACTTC.

The chain combines TRBV19 with TRBJ1-2; a weak D match, TRBD1 (5 bases). Looked up from germline, CDR1 is LNHDA and CDR2 is SQIVND (reference sequence). This CDR3 has 15 residues. Trimming left V 4 bases short and J 7 bases short, with 19 bases between. In DNA, the CDR3 is TGTGCCAGTAGTACAGAACCCGTTGGGGCTGGTGGCTACACCTTC. Encoded protein: CASSTEPVGAGGYTF.

The V gene is TRBV28, the J gene TRBJ1-2; a weak D match, TRBD1 (6 bases). This CDR3 has 15 amino acids. V lost 2 bases, J lost 4 bases, and 14 bases lay in between. Looked up from germline, CDR1 is MDHEN and CDR2 is SYDVKM. CDR3 DNA sequence: TGTGCCAGCAGTTTAAGCGGGGGCTTTCCCTATGGCTACACCTTC. Amino acid sequence: CASSLSGGFPYGYTF.

This chain connects TRBV29-1 to TRBJ2-1, with D possibly being TRBD1 (6 bases). Germline V gene lookup returns CDR1 SQVTM and CDR2 ANQGSEA. V lost 4 bases and J 8 bases, leaving 18 bases between the germline ends. The CDR3 spans 14 residues. For the CDR3, the DNA is TGCAGCGTTGCAAAGAATACAGGGAGAGATGAGCAGTTCTTC. This gives the protein CSVAKNTGRDEQFF.

This chain joins TRBV7-2 and TRBJ2-7; 9 nucleotides agree with TRBD2. The ends lost 3 bases at V and 6 bases at J; junction bases unmatched: 6. Germline CDR1 is SGHTA and CDR2 is FQGNSA. The CDR3 is 14 residues long. The CDR3 loop reads CASSFLAGGSEQYF. The CDR3 nucleotides are TGTGCCAGCAGCTTCCTGGCGGGGGGGAGCGAGCAGTACTTC.

The chain couples TRBV10-3 to TRBJ2-5, with 7 nucleotides matching TRBD1. The CDR3 loop spans 15 amino acids. The ends lost 8 bases at V and 2 bases at J; junction bases unmatched: 11. Germline CDR1 reads ENHRY; CDR2 reads SYGVKD. The CDR3, as DNA: TGTGCCATCTCTAGACAGGGACCGACTCAAGAGACCCAGTACTTC. Encoded protein: CAISRQGPTQETQYF.

The V gene is TRBV27, the J gene TRBJ1-2; 9 bases are shared with TRBD1. Germline CDR1 is MNHEY and CDR2 is SMNVEV (reference sequence). This CDR3 has 15 amino acids. The V gene end was trimmed by 6 bases and the J gene end by 4 bases; junction bases not matched to a gene: 9. CDR3 protein: CASRTTGGQTYGYTF. CDR3 nucleotide sequence: TGTGCCAGCAGGACTACAGGGGGCCAAACCTATGGCTACACCTTC.

The chain uses TRBV4-2 and TRBJ1-2; D gene unclear. This CDR3 contains 13 residues. Germline V gene sequence: CDR1 LGHNA, CDR2 YNFKEQ. V lost 3 bases, J lost 4 bases, and 9 bases lay in between. The CDR3 DNA reads TGTGCCAGCAGCCAGCAGGAGGTCTATGGCTACACCTTC. It yields the protein CASSQQEVYGYTF.

CDR3 region: CASSLLAGSYNEQFF. The DNA for the CDR3 is TGTGCCAGCAGTTTACTAGCGGGATCCTACAATGAGCAGTTCTTC. The chain carries TRBV27 and TRBJ2-1; 9 bases agree with TRBD2. With 2 bases clipped from V and 1 base from J, the junction kept 0 bases outside the gene matches. The CDR3 contains 15 residues. Germline V CDR1 and CDR2: MNHEY, SMNVEV (reference sequence).

V is TRBV6-6 and J is TRBJ2-1; 8 bases align to TRBD1. Trimming cost V 7 bases and J 3 bases; bases outside gene matches: 8. The CDR3 loop spans 15 amino acids. Germline CDR1 reads MNHNY; CDR2 reads SVGAGI (reference sequence). The CDR3, as DNA: TGTGCCAGCATCAGGGGGCAGGGGGACTACAATGAGCAGTTCTTC. It encodes CASIRGQGDYNEQFF.

V is TRBV28 and J is TRBJ1-3; a weak D match, TRBD1 (6 bases). Germline V gene data show CDR1 as MDHEN and CDR2 as SYDVKM. V gave up 7 bases and J gave up 0 bases, with 22 bases separating them. The CDR3 loop spans 18 amino acids. The CDR3 is CASTQAAGGAVSGNTIYF. CDR3 bases: TGTGCCAGCACGCAGGCCGCCGGGGGGGCCGTCTCTGGAAACACCATATATTTT. Complete variable domain (other parts from reference TRBV28 and TRBJ1-3): DVKVTQSSRYLVKRTGEKVFLECVQDMDHENMFWYRQDPGLGLRLIYFSYDVKMKEKGDIPEGYSVSREKKERFSLILESASTNQTSMYLCASTQAAGGAVSGNTIYFGEGSWLTVV.

The chain combines TRBV29-1 with TRBJ1-2, with D unresolved. The CDR3 has 12 residues. Trimming cost V 6 bases and J 3 bases, with 11 bases left between them. Per the germline V gene, CDR1 is SQVTM and CDR2 is ANQGSEA. In DNA form, the CDR3 reads TGCAGCGTACGGACTTACGACTATGGCTACACCTTC. Its translation: CSVRTYDYGYTF.

This chain uses TRBV27 with TRBJ1-2, with D possibly matching TRBD1 (5 bases). V was cut by 2 bases and J by 2 bases, with 12 bases left in between. Germline V gene lookup returns CDR1 MNHEY and CDR2 SMNVEV (reference sequence). The CDR3 spans 15 residues. The CDR3 reads CASSLAGLLNYGYTF. Written as DNA, the CDR3 is TGTGCCAGCAGTTTAGCGGGACTGTTGAACTATGGCTACACCTTC.

The chain joins TRBV6-6 to TRBJ1-5; D not certain. This CDR3 comprises 10 residues. CDR1 is MNHNY, CDR2 SVGAGI, per germline (reference sequence). The germline V and J ends were trimmed by 10 bases and 4 bases, with 5 bases remaining between them. For the CDR3, the DNA is TGTGCCACCGGTAATCAGCCCCAGCATTTT. Translated: CATGNQPQHF.

This clone has a single count. V gene TRBV28 combines with J gene TRBJ2-1; TRBD2 matches at 8 bases. CDR1 and CDR2 (germline): MDHEN, SYDVKM. The CDR3 is made up of 14 amino acids. J was trimmed by 6 bases and V by 5 bases; bases with no gene match: 6. The DNA of the CDR3 is TGTGCCAGCAGTCCCCGGGGGGGACTCAATGAGCAGTTCTTC. Amino acids: CASSPRGGLNEQFF.

The chain uses TRBV9 and TRBJ1-2; D uncertain. Germline CDR1 and CDR2: SGDLS and YYNGEE. Between the trimmed V and J ends, which lost 2 bases and 8 bases, there was a span of 13 bases. This CDR3 has 13 residues. CDR3 DNA: TGTGCCAGCAGCGTCCGAGGGCCCGAGGGCTACACCTTC. Amino acid sequence: CASSVRGPEGYTF.

The chain links TRBV28 to TRBJ1-5; D unclear. Germline V CDR1 and CDR2: MDHEN, SYDVKM. The CDR3 contains 12 residues. V was clipped by 6 bases and J by 7 bases, with 10 bases between them. Here the CDR3 reads CASRRQSQPQHF. The CDR3 DNA follows: TGTGCCAGCAGGAGACAATCCCAGCCCCAGCATTTT.

The chain joins TRBV28 to TRBJ1-1, with TRBD1 identical over 9 bases. The CDR3 runs to 12 residues. The trim removed 6 bases at V and 10 bases at J, leaving 6 bases unmatched. The germline gives CDR1 MDHEN, CDR2 SYDVKM. This CDR3 reads CASSKQGAGAFF. For the CDR3, the DNA is TGTGCCAGCAGCAAACAGGGGGCAGGAGCTTTCTTT. Together with reference TRBV28 and TRBJ1-1, the CDR3 gives the full variable domain: DVKVTQSSRYLVKRTGEKVFLECVQDMDHENMFWYRQDPGLGLRLIYFSYDVKMKEKGDIPEGYSVSREKKERFSLILESASTNQTSMYLCASSKQGAGAFFGQGTRLTVV.

The chain recombines TRBV11-2 with TRBJ2-7, with D tentatively TRBD2 (6 bases). The V end was cut by 0 bases, the J end by 6 bases, with 12 bases between. Germline V lookup: CDR1 SGHAT, CDR2 FQNNGV. The CDR3 spans 14 residues. CDR3 DNA: TGTGCCAGCAGCTTAGATCCGGGGGAATCCGAGCAGTACTTC. This encodes CASSLDPGESEQYF.

The CDR3 here is CASSLISPRLSGYTF. The CDR3 coding sequence is TGTGCCAGCAGTTTAATTTCACCCCGTCTATCCGGCTACACCTTC. The gene calls are TRBV28 and TRBJ1-2; no definite D call. The CDR3 loop spans 15 amino acids. Germline V lookup: CDR1 MDHEN, CDR2 SYDVKM. Trimming removed 2 bases from V and 8 bases from J, with 18 bases in between.

The rearrangement joins TRBV7-2 to TRBJ2-2; perhaps TRBD1 as D (6 bases). The ends were cut back, 3 bases at V and 0 bases at J, with 11 bases in the middle. Germline CDR1 is SGHTA and CDR2 is FQGNSA. This CDR3 is built from 16 residues. In DNA, the CDR3 is TGTGCCAGCAGCTTTGTTGGGGGCGCGAACACCGGGGAGCTGTTTTTT. Residues: CASSFVGGANTGELFF.

The rearrangement joins TRBV7-8 to TRBJ2-7; 9 bases fit TRBD1. Unmatched junction bases numbered 5, after V lost 2 bases and J lost 3 bases. This CDR3 spans 15 amino acids. Germline CDR1 reads SGHVS; CDR2 reads FQNEAQ. The CDR3 reads CASSLSRQGDYEQYF. CDR3 in DNA: TGTGCCAGCAGCTTATCAAGACAGGGGGACTACGAGCAGTACTTC.

V gene TRBV2 combines with J gene TRBJ1-6, with D possibly matching TRBD1 (5 bases). Germline CDR1 reads SNHLY; CDR2 reads FYNNEI. The CDR3 runs 13 residues. Trimming took 8 bases from V and 9 from J, leaving 14 bases between them. DNA of the CDR3: TGTGCCAGCGGCCCAGGGTACCTTTCACCCCTCCACTTT. Translation: CASGPGYLSPLHF.

The V and J genes are TRBV7-2 and TRBJ1-1, with a weak D call TRBD1 (5 bases). This CDR3 is built from 15 residues. V was clipped by 2 bases and J by 0 bases, with 10 bases between them. Germline V gives CDR1 SGHTA, CDR2 FQGNSA. The CDR3 reads CASSLSWGVNTEAFF. The DNA for the CDR3 is TGTGCCAGCAGCTTAAGTTGGGGGGTGAACACTGAAGCTTTCTTT.